This TCR beta chain emerged from a study of blood T cells in healthy people across ages. Findings and limits, study-wide: Age brought a roughly linear fall in TCR beta diversity measured per million T cells.

A second PCR, run for about 6 to 11 cycles, used a sample-barcoded 5' primer plus a J-beta primer mix. TCRdb fed the 5' RACE reads into MiXCR, producing one record per CDR3 protein. The sample has around 620,000 distinct CDR3 sequences, approximately 25% seen once. In germline, CDR1 is MNHEY, CDR2 SVGAGI. The CDR3 runs to 16 residues. Between the trimmed V and J ends, which lost 6 bases and 2 bases, there was a span of 19 bases. This clonotype was observed a single time. Its matching antigen is unknown. Sample: blood. V usage is TRBV6-5 and J usage is TRBJ1-2; no reliable D call. The sequence was collected from a woman in her 70s in good health. CDR3 loop: CASSATPGWQNYGYTF. CDR3 in DNA: TGTGCCAGCAGCGCCACGCCGGGATGGCAAAACTATGGCTACACCTTC.